One T cell receptor (beta chain) is described in this entry. Its specificity is not known. The read ends 3 residues early relative to the CDR3; the germline J gene fills the gap. The method was immunoSEQ multiplex PCR; TCRdb's version includes in-frame clones alone and lacks a portion of them. The sample includes around 35,000 clones. This CDR3 spans 13 amino acids. Looked up from germline, CDR1 is MRHNA and CDR2 is SNTAGT. V was pared by 5 bases and J by 3 bases, with 10 bases between. This entry belongs to a study of T cells in women clearing cervical HPV infection. Study-level findings and limits: Combining TCR richness with V gene abundances gave approximately 0.8 AUC. Cases carried less TRBV6-7 than controls: roughly 0.12% versus 0.17%. Each sample's T-cell count was unknown, possibly confounding richness.

Sequences were obtained from blood buffy coat. This clonotype was obtained from a woman aged 18 to 75 with a cervical HPV16 infection that either progressed to CIN3+ or cleared (not recorded which). V and J are TRBV6-4 and TRBJ1-1; D remains unclear. The CDR3: CASSHKEDTEAFF. The CDR3 bases that were read are TGTGCCAGCAGTCATAAAGAGGACACTGAA.